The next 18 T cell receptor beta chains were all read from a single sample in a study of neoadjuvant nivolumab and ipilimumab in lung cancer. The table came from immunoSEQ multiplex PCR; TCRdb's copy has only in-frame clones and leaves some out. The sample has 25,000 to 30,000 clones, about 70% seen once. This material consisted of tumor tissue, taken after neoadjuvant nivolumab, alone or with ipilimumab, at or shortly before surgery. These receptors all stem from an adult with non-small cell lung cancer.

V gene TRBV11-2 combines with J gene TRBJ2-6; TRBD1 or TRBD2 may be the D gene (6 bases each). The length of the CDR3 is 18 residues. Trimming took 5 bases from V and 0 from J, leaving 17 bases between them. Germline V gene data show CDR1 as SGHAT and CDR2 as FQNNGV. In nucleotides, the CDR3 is TGTGCCAGCAGCCCGCGGCGGGACACTGTCTCTGGGGCCAACGTCCTGACTTTC. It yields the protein CASSPRRDTVSGANVLTF. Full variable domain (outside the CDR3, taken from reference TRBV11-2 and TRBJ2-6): EAGVAQSPRYKIIEKRQSVAFWCNPISGHATLYWYQQILGQGPKLLIQFQNNGVVDDSQLPKDRFSAERLKGVDSTLKIQPAKLEDSAVYLCASSPRRDTVSGANVLTFGAGSRLTVL.

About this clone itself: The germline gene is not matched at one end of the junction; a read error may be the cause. For the CDR3, the DNA is TGTGCCAGCAGCACCCGCCAGGGAACTTTC. This encodes CASSTRQGTF. The rearrangement joins TRBV5-6 to TRBJ2-7; D is possibly TRBD1 (5 bases). Per germline, CDR1 SGHDT and CDR2 YYEEEE. The CDR3 extends over 10 amino acids.

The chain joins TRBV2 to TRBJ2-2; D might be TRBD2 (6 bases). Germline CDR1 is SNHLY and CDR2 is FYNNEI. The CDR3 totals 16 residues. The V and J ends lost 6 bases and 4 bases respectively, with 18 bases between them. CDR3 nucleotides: TGTGCCAGCAGGGGGCGCGGGATGTGGGGCACCGGGGAGCTGTTTTTT. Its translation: CASRGRGMWGTGELFF.

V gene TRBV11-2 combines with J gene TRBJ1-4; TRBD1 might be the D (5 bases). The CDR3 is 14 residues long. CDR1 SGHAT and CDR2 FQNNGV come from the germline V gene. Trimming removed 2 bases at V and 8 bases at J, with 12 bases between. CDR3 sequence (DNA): TGTGCCAGCAGCTTAATGGGGGGTGGGGAAAAACTGTTTTTT. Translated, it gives CASSLMGGGEKLFF. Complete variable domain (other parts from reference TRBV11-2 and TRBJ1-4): EAGVAQSPRYKIIEKRQSVAFWCNPISGHATLYWYQQILGQGPKLLIQFQNNGVVDDSQLPKDRFSAERLKGVDSTLKIQPAKLEDSAVYLCASSLMGGGEKLFFGSGTQLSVL.

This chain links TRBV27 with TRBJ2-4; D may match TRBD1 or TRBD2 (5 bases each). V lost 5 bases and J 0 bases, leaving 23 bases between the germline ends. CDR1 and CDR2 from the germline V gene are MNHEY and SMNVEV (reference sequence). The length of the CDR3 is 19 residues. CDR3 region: CASSAFSGTQRGAKNIQYF. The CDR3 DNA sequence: TGTGCCAGCAGTGCCTTTTCAGGGACCCAAAGGGGAGCCAAAAACATTCAGTACTTC.

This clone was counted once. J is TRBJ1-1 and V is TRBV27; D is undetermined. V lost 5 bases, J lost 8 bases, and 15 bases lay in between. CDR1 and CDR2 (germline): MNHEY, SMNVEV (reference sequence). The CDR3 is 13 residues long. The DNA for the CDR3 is TGTGCCAGCAGTCAAGGGAGGTTTGGGGAAGCTTTCTTT. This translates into CASSQGRFGEAFF.

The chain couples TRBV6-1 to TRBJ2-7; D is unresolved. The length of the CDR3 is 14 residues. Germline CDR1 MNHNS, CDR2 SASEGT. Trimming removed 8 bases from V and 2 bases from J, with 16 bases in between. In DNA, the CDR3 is TGTGCCAGCCGTCCCCCCCTCAGAGCCTACGAGCAGTACTTC. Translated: CASRPPLRAYEQYF.

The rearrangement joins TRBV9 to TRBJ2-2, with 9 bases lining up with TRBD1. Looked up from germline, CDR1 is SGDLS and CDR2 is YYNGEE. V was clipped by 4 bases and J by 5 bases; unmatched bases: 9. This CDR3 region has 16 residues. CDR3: CASSPFGTGLTGELFF. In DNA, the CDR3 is TGTGCCAGCAGCCCATTTGGGACAGGGTTAACCGGGGAGCTGTTTTTT.

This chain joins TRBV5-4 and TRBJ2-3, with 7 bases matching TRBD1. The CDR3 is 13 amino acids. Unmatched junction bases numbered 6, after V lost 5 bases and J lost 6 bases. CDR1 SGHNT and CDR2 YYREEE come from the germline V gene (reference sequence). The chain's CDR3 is CASRAPQGDTQYF. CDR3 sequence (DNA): TGTGCCAGCAGGGCTCCACAGGGGGATACGCAGTATTTT.

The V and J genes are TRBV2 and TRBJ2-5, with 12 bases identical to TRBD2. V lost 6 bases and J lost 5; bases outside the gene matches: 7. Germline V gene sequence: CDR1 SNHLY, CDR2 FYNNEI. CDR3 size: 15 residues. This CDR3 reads CASRRTSGDPETQYF. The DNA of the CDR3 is TGTGCCAGCAGAAGGACTAGCGGGGACCCGGAGACCCAGTACTTC.

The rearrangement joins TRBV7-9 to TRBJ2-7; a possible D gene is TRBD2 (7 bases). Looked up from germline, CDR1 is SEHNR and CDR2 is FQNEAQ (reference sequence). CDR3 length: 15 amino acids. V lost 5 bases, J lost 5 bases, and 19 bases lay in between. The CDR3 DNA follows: TGTGCCAGCAGCCTTATGAGGGGGGGCCCGGACGAGCAGTACTTC. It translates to CASSLMRGGPDEQYF.

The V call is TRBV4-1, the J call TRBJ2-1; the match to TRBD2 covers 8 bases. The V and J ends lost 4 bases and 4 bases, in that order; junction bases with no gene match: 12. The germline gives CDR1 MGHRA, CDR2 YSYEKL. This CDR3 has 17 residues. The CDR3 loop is CASSLIDTSGTYNEQFF. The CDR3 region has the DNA TGCGCCAGCAGCCTCATCGATACTAGCGGAACTTACAATGAGCAGTTCTTC.

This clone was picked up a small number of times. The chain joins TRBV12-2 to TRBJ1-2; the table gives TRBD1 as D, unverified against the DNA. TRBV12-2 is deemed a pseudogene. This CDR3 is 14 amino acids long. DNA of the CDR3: TGTGCAAGTCGCTTAGCGCCGAAGGGGTATGGCTACACCTTC. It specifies CASRLAPKGYGYTF.

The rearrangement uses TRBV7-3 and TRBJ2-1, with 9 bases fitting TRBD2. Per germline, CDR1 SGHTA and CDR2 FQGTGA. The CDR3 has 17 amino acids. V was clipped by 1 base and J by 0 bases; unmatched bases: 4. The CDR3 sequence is CASSLIAGASSYNEQFF. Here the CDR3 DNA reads TGTGCCAGCAGCTTAATAGCGGGGGCGAGCTCCTACAATGAGCAGTTCTTC. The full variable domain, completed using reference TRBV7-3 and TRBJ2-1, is GAGVSQTPSNKVTEKGKYVELRCDPISGHTALYWYRQSLGQGPEFLIYFQGTGAADDSGLPNDRFFAVRPEGSVSTLKIQRTERGDSAVYLCASSLIAGASSYNEQFFGPGTRLTVL.

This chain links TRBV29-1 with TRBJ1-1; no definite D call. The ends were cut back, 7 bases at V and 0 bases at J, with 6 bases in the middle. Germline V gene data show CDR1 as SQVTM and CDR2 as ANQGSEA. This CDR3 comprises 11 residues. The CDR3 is CSADLNTEAFF. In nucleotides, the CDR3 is TGCAGCGCGGACTTGAACACTGAAGCTTTCTTT.

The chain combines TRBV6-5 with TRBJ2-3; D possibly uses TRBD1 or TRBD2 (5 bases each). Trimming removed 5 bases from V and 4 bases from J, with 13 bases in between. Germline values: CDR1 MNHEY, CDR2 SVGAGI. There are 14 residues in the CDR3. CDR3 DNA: TGTGCCAGCAGTGAAAGCCGGGGCGCAGATACGCAGTATTTT. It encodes CASSESRGADTQYF.

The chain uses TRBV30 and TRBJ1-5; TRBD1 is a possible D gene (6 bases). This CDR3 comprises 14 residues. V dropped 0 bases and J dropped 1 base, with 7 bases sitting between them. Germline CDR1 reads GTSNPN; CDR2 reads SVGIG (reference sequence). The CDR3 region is CAWSVTGSNQPQHF. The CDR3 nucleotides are TGTGCCTGGAGTGTAACAGGGAGCAATCAGCCCCAGCATTTT.

The CDR3 reads CASSQTSTQYF. In DNA form, the CDR3 reads TGTGCCAGCAGCCAGACTAGCACGCAGTATTTT. V is TRBV14 and J is TRBJ2-3, with 7 bases lining up with TRBD2. This CDR3 contains 11 residues. Germline CDR1 and CDR2: SGHDN and FVKESK. Unmatched junction bases numbered 0, after V lost 3 bases and J lost 9 bases.